This entry describes one TCR beta chain. The CDR3 contains 14 residues. Germline CDR1 and CDR2: LGHNT and FRNRAP. V was pared by 0 bases and J by 4 bases, with 9 bases between. The data were taken from a study of blood T cell repertoires in COVID-19. Participant ages covered roughly 18 to 89 years across about 22 US areas. In the 2 weeks before study entry, exposed participants met a COVID-19 case, which was PCR-confirmed or clinician-diagnosed. Measured with immunoSEQ multiplex PCR; TCRdb has only the in-frame clones, and not every one. The sample holds approximately 400,000 clones, approximately 93% seen once.

The sequencing input was PBMCs or T cells enriched from blood (not recorded which). This clonotype originated in a woman aged 35 to 49 who had been exposed to COVID-19. The chain is built from TRBV12-5 and TRBJ1-2, with a weak D call TRBD1 (5 bases). The CDR3 region has the DNA TGTGCTAGTGGTTTGGTGCGGGGGATCTATGGCTACACCTTC. This sequence encodes CASGLVRGIYGYTF.